Following are 3 T cell receptor beta chains from one sample sequenced in a study of somatic mutations in cytotoxic T cells in rheumatoid arthritis. Here immunoSEQ multiplex PCR was the method, and the copy in TCRdb shows in-frame clones only, minus some. The sample consists of about 10,000 clones, 80% to 95% of them appearing once. Sequenced input: CD8+ T cells sorted from blood. These receptors were obtained from a woman aged 18-35 years with rheumatoid arthritis.

This clone was counted between two and nine times. This chain uses TRBV4-1 with TRBJ2-7, with 7 bases identical to TRBD2. The CDR3 runs to 15 residues. V trimming: 0 bases; J trimming: 6 bases; junction bases outside the gene matches: 8. CDR1 is MGHRA and CDR2 is YSYEKL in the germline V gene. CDR3 residues: CASSQEGGEGLEQYF. CDR3 nucleotide sequence: TGCGCCAGCAGCCAAGAGGGAGGGGAAGGTCTCGAGCAGTACTTC.

The V and J genes are TRBV4-1 and TRBJ2-7, with TRBD1 matching 9 bases. Germline trimming cut 3 bases from V and 4 bases from J; bases unmatched to any gene: 4. From germline, CDR1 is MGHRA and CDR2 YSYEKL. The CDR3 loop spans 14 amino acids. DNA for the CDR3: TGCGCCAGCAGCCAGGGGACAGGGTTGTACGAGCAGTACTTC. Protein sequence: CASSQGTGLYEQYF.

The chain combines TRBV7-2 with TRBJ1-2; 8 bases line up with TRBD1. V gave up 5 bases and J gave up 4 bases; unmatched junction bases: 12. The CDR3 extends over 16 amino acids. CDR1 and CDR2 from the germline V gene are SGHTA and FQGNSA. The CDR3 DNA is TGTGCCAGCAGCCAATTGACCGGGACAGGCGGCTATGGCTACACCTTC. Its translation is CASSQLTGTGGYGYTF.